Shown below are 11 T cell receptor beta chains from a single sample sequenced in a study of blood T cell repertoires in COVID-19. TCRdb's table, derived via immunoSEQ multiplex PCR, lists solely in-frame clones and lacks some. This sample has tens of thousands of clones, with about 88% found just once. Material: peripheral blood. Source of these receptors: a man in his 70s with acute or convalescent COVID-19.

The rearrangement uses TRBV18 and TRBJ1-4, with D tentatively TRBD1 (6 bases). Germline values: CDR1 KGHSH, CDR2 LQKENI. V was shortened by 2 bases and J by 7 bases, with 20 bases between the two germline ends. The CDR3 contains 17 residues. The CDR3 DNA follows: TGTGCCAGCTCACCAACACCGTGGGGCAGGGGAAGTGAAAAACTGTTTTTT. Protein sequence: CASSPTPWGRGSEKLFF.

The chain couples TRBV24-1 to TRBJ2-1, with 11 nucleotides matching TRBD2. Germline V CDR1 and CDR2: KGHDR, SFDVKD. V trimming: 2 bases; J trimming: 0 bases; junction bases outside the gene matches: 5. The CDR3 is 18 amino acids. In DNA form, the CDR3 reads TGTGCCACCAGTGATTCTAGCGGGGGGTCGAGCTCCTACAATGAGCAGTTCTTC. Its translation: CATSDSSGGSSSYNEQFF.

The chain combines TRBV4-2 with TRBJ2-2; 9 bases line up with TRBD2. Germline CDR1 reads LGHNA; CDR2 reads YNFKEQ. With V trimmed by 4 bases and J by 4 bases, 10 bases remained unmatched. CDR3 length: 17 residues. The CDR3 DNA reads TGTGCCAGCAGCCGAGGTGTAGGACTAGCGAGCACCGGGGAGCTGTTTTTT. Amino acids: CASSRGVGLASTGELFF.

V gene TRBV6-1 combines with J gene TRBJ1-2, with a weak D call TRBD1 (5 bases). The CDR3 is 15 residues long. Germline V gene sequence: CDR1 MNHNS, CDR2 SASEGT. Deletions cut 1 base from V and 2 bases from J, with 11 bases between. This chain's CDR3 is CASSEGGTGNYGYTF. CDR3 coding DNA: TGTGCCAGCAGTGAAGGGGGCACTGGCAACTATGGCTACACCTTC.

V and J are TRBV19 and TRBJ2-5, with 7 nucleotides matching TRBD1. The J call may be faulty, since TRBJ2-7 better matches the DNA end. The germline V gene encodes CDR1 LNHDA and CDR2 SQIVND (reference sequence). The CDR3 runs 14 residues. The CDR3 DNA follows: TGTGCCAGTAGTATTTCGACAGGGACCTACGAGCAGTACTTC. Translation: CASSISTGTYEQYF.

This clone was detected a few times. The chain employs TRBV10-3 and TRBJ1-5; D remains ambiguous. The CDR3 runs 13 residues. Trimming removed 6 bases at V and 7 bases at J, with 13 bases between. The germline V gene has CDR1 ENHRY and CDR2 SYGVKD. In DNA form, the CDR3 reads TGTGCCATCAGCCGAGGTGAGGGCCAGCCCCAGCATTTT. Translated, it gives CAISRGEGQPQHF.

The CDR3 loop is CASSYRTGSSYEQYF. The CDR3 bases are TGTGCCAGCAGTTACCGTACTGGGAGCTCCTACGAGCAGTACTTC. The V call is TRBV6-5, the J call TRBJ2-7; TRBD2 is a possible D gene (5 bases). Trimming left V 2 bases short and J 0 bases short, with 11 bases between. The CDR3 totals 15 residues. Per germline, CDR1 MNHEY and CDR2 SVGAGI.

V usage is TRBV2 and J usage is TRBJ1-2; tentatively, D is TRBD1 (5 bases). With 3 bases removed from V and 1 base from J, the gap between germline ends came to 6 bases. This CDR3 has 13 residues. Per germline, CDR1 SNHLY and CDR2 FYNNEI. CDR3 loop: CASSDQGNYGYTF. The DNA for the CDR3 is TGTGCCAGCAGTGATCAGGGTAACTATGGCTACACCTTC.

J is TRBJ2-7 and V is TRBV11-2; TRBD2 might be the D (6 bases). Germline V gene lookup returns CDR1 SGHAT and CDR2 FQNNGV. The CDR3 contains 17 residues. Trimming shortened V by 5 bases and J by 4 bases, and 24 bases separated the two germline ends. CDR3 in amino acids: CASSPRSGVGRGYEQYF. The CDR3 DNA reads TGTGCCAGCAGCCCACGTTCGGGGGTCGGTCGGGGGTACGAGCAGTACTTC.

The chain joins TRBV9 to TRBJ2-2; TRBD2 matches at 13 bases. The germline V gene has CDR1 SGDLS and CDR2 YYNGEE. The CDR3 loop spans 16 amino acids. The V and J ends lost 2 bases and 7 bases, in that order; junction bases with no gene match: 5. In DNA form, the CDR3 reads TGTGCCAGCAGCGTTACTAGCGGGGGGGCCGACGGGGAGCTGTTTTTT. Protein product: CASSVTSGGADGELFF.

This chain joins TRBV3-1 (or the pseudogene TRBV3-2) and TRBJ2-5; D is possibly TRBD1 (6 bases). Trimming pared 5 bases from V and 1 base from J, leaving 14 bases between. In germline, CDR1 is LGHDT, CDR2 YNNKEL (reference sequence). The CDR3 runs to 15 residues. CDR3 region: CASSSRQGLQETQYF. The DNA of the CDR3 is TGTGCCAGCAGCTCCCGCCAGGGGCTCCAAGAGACCCAGTACTTC.